The rows below give T cell receptor beta chains drawn from one sample of a study of cytomegalovirus exposure and HLA in healthy donors. Libraries were prepared by immunoSEQ multiplex PCR; TCRdb keeps only in-frame clonotypes and omits some of them. The data contain over 200,000 clones, around 89% of them seen just once; the ten biggest clones take up around 1%. Sequenced sample: PBMCs. All receptors come from a woman aged 18-30 years in good health and CMV-seronegative. CDR3s include the opening cysteine and the closing phenylalanine or tryptophan. The order of the fields is V gene, D gene, CDR3 protein. D genes are given only for firm matches.

TRBV2 | TRBD2 | CASSPAASKLADTQYF
TRBV7-7 | - | CASSLGPSYNEQFF
TRBV6-6 | - | CASSYFTETQETQYF
TRBV4-1 | - | CASRRTANEKLFF
TRBV27 | TRBD1 | CASSLFEGGGYTF
TRBV28 | - | CASSTGQLNTEAFF
TRBV2 | - | CASSITMPQPQHF
TRBV5-1 | - | CASSLAYNEQFF
TRBV5-1 | - | CASSLRRGPLGTGELFF
TRBV6-6 | TRBD1 | CASSYSGQGRTHEQYF
TRBV4-3 | TRBD1 | CASSQVTPGTVGNTIYF
TRBV7-2 | TRBD1 | CASSRTGPVDTQYF
TRBV7-9 | TRBD1 | CASSSRRGFDEKLFF
TRBV19 | TRBD1 | CASSFSTGGGYEQYF
TRBV9 | TRBD1 | CASSYGTEIQETQYF
TRBV5-1 | - | CASSLDRGTDTQYF
TRBV7-2 | - | CASSLGQARGGELFF
TRBV21-1 | - | CASTSDGGMIQETQYF
TRBV5-1 | TRBD1 | CASITGVGGTEAFF
TRBV11-2 | - | CASSLGRSAYEQYF
TRBV30 | - | CAWFQGVIELEQYF
TRBV27 | - | CASSLFGDTQYF
TRBV19 | TRBD1 | CASSGQGSTDTQYF
TRBV7-5 | - | CVRSPPPAHGELFF
TRBV25-1 | TRBD1 | CASLGTGSAFF
TRBV4-3 | - | CASSQDSANQPQHF
TRBV6-6 | TRBD1 | CASRSTGNRMNTEAFF
TRBV4-1 | TRBD2 | CASSQRGLAGASYEQYF
TRBV9 | - | CASSVEGADTEAFF
TRBV7-6 | TRBD1 | CASSLRTGQGTADTQYF
TRBV5-6 | TRBD1 | CASSLGARGPNTGELFF
TRBV9 | - | CASSERGWANTEAFF